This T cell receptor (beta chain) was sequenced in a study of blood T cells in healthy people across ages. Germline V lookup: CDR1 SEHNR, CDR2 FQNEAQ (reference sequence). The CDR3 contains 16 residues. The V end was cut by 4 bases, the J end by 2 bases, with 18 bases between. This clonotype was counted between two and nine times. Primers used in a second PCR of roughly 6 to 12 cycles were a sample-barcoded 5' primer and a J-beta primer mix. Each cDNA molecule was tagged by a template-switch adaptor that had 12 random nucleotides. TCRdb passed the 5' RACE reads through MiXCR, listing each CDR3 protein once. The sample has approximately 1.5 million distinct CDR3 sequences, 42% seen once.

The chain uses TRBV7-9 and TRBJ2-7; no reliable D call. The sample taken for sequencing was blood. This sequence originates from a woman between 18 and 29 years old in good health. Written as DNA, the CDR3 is TGTGCCAGCAGCTCCGTGCCTGGTTACGGTCCCTACGAGCAGTACTTC. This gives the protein CASSSVPGYGPYEQYF.